Below, 21 T cell receptor beta chains from the same sample are listed, as sequenced in a study of T cell changes during pregnancy in multiple sclerosis. TCRdb keeps only in-frame clones here, not all; method: immunoSEQ multiplex PCR. The repertoire holds more than 70,000 clones, about 91% seen once, with 0.95% in the top ten. Material: peripheral blood, obtained before pregnancy. The receptors were gathered from a female donor with multiple sclerosis, enrolled in a pregnancy study.

This chain uses TRBV4-3 with TRBJ1-1; D unclear. V was pared by 0 bases and J by 5 bases, with 4 bases between. Per the germline V gene, CDR1 is LGHNA and CDR2 is YSLEER. This CDR3 has 12 residues. Written as DNA, the CDR3 is TGCGCCAGCAGCCAAGATAGAACTGAAGCTTTCTTT. It specifies CASSQDRTEAFF.

This sequence joins TRBV7-2 and TRBJ2-1, with 7 positions matching TRBD2. This CDR3 has 15 amino acids. Germline V gene sequence: CDR1 SGHTA, CDR2 FQGNSA. With 4 bases clipped from V and 3 bases from J, the junction kept 6 bases outside the gene matches. CDR3 in amino acids: CASSSGGGSYNEQFF. Here the CDR3 DNA reads TGTGCCAGCAGCTCGGGCGGGGGAAGCTACAATGAGCAGTTCTTC.

The genes are TRBV27 and TRBJ1-6; TRBD1 agrees at 7 bases. J was trimmed by 10 bases and V by 6 bases; bases with no gene match: 9. This CDR3 comprises 14 residues. Germline V gene data show CDR1 as MNHEY and CDR2 as SMNVEV (reference sequence). The CDR3 bases are TGTGCCAGCAGGTTGACAGGGAGAGGGTCACCCCTCCACTTT. Amino acids: CASRLTGRGSPLHF.

The chain carries TRBV5-4 and TRBJ2-7, with D possibly being TRBD2 (5 bases). The length of the CDR3 is 15 residues. V shed 6 bases and J shed 4 bases, with 20 bases lying between them. Per the germline V gene, CDR1 is SGHNT and CDR2 is YYREEE (reference sequence). CDR3 DNA sequence: TGTGCCAGCACATACGCCTCAGCCACTAGATACGAGCAGTACTTC. Its translation is CASTYASATRYEQYF. Using reference TRBV5-4 and TRBJ2-7 for the parts outside the CDR3, the full variable domain is ETGVTQSPTHLIKTRGQQVTLRCSSQSGHNTVSWYQQALGQGPQFIFQYYREEENGRGNFPPRFSGLQFPNYSSELNVNALELDDSALYLCASTYASATRYEQYFGPGTRLTVT.

This chain connects TRBV6-6 to TRBJ1-1; TRBD1 agrees at 9 bases. This CDR3 spans 14 amino acids. Germline V CDR1 and CDR2: MNHNY, SVGAGI (reference sequence). Trimming at V came to 5 bases and at J to 11 bases, leaving 12 bases not matched to a gene. The CDR3 sequence is CASSPQGQGREAFF. The CDR3 nucleotides are TGTGCCAGCAGTCCCCAGGGACAGGGTCGGGAGGCTTTCTTT.

This clone was found once. The V and J genes are TRBV5-1 and TRBJ2-3, with D perhaps matching TRBD1 (6 bases). The CDR3 runs 11 residues. Germline CDR1 reads SGHRS; CDR2 reads YFSETQ. Trimming cost V 6 bases and J 7 bases, with 9 bases left between them. The CDR3 nucleotides are TGCGCCAGCAAGGACAGCAATACGCAGTATTTT. Protein product: CASKDSNTQYF.

This chain joins TRBV15 and TRBJ2-2, with D possibly being TRBD1 (6 bases). Trimming stripped 7 bases from V and 3 bases from J, with 15 bases between. The CDR3 is made up of 15 amino acids. The V gene's germline CDR1 is LNHNV and CDR2 YYDKDF (reference sequence). The CDR3 DNA reads as TGTGCCACCAAGGGCGCAGGGGTGGACACCGGGGAGCTGTTTTTT. Its protein is CATKGAGVDTGELFF.

This chain uses TRBV30 with TRBJ1-1; 10 bases align to TRBD1. The CDR3 is 13 residues long. V gave up 5 bases and J gave up 3 bases; unmatched junction bases: 3. Per the germline V gene, CDR1 is GTSNPN and CDR2 is SVGIG (reference sequence). CDR3 protein: CAWDRGRYTEAFF. CDR3 sequence (DNA): TGTGCCTGGGACAGGGGGCGGTACACTGAAGCTTTCTTT.

This rearrangement joins TRBV18 to TRBJ2-7; 7 positions agree with TRBD1. V lost 0 bases, J lost 2 bases, and 4 bases stayed unmatched. Germline loops: CDR1 KGHSH, CDR2 LQKENI. The CDR3 consists of 15 residues. The CDR3 bases are TGTGCCAGCTCACCACCGACAGGGATGACCTACGAGCAGTACTTC. Translation: CASSPPTGMTYEQYF.

This rearrangement joins TRBV15 to TRBJ2-2; 9 positions agree with TRBD1. The CDR3 consists of 16 residues. Germline V CDR1 and CDR2: LNHNV, YYDKDF (reference sequence). Unmatched junction bases numbered 8, after V lost 3 bases and J lost 6 bases. DNA of the CDR3: TGTGCCACCAGCAGTCTACAGGGGGCGCGCGCCGGGGAGCTGTTTTTT. Encoded protein: CATSSLQGARAGELFF.

V is TRBV18 and J is TRBJ1-2; D perhaps matches TRBD1 (6 bases). V was cut by 3 bases and J by 4 bases, with 18 bases left in between. Germline assignment: CDR1 KGHSH and CDR2 LQKENI. This CDR3 is built from 16 residues. The CDR3 DNA follows: TGTGCCAGCTCACCGGACAGTACCTTAACCTCCTATGGCTACACCTTC. It is translated as CASSPDSTLTSYGYTF.

This chain connects TRBV5-1 to TRBJ2-3; TRBD2 aligns across 8 bases. V shed 2 bases, J shed 2 bases, and the junction held 4 bases outside the gene matches. This CDR3 region has 15 residues. Germline lookup yields CDR1 SGHRS and CDR2 YFSETQ. The CDR3 nucleotides read TGCGCCAGCAGCTTAACTAGCGGATACACAGATACGCAGTATTTT. Its translation is CASSLTSGYTDTQYF.

The chain uses TRBV5-1 and TRBJ2-1, with D possibly matching TRBD1 (6 bases). This CDR3 has 15 amino acids. Germline CDR1 SGHRS, CDR2 YFSETQ. V lost 5 bases and J 4 bases, leaving 16 bases between the germline ends. The CDR3 nucleotides are TGCGCCAGCAGACAGGGCGCAGAGGGTTACAATGAGCAGTTCTTC. Its protein product is CASRQGAEGYNEQFF. The full variable domain, rest sourced from reference TRBV5-1 and TRBJ2-1, is KAGVTQTPRYLIKTRGQQVTLSCSPISGHRSVSWYQQTPGQGLQFLFEYFSETQRNKGNFPGRFSGRQFSNSRSEMNVSTLELGDSALYLCASRQGAEGYNEQFFGPGTRLTVL.

The chain combines TRBV5-4 with TRBJ2-3; a weak D match, TRBD2 (5 bases). CDR1 and CDR2 (germline): SGHNT, YYREEE (reference sequence). The CDR3 spans 15 residues. Between the trimmed V and J ends, which lost 0 bases and 4 bases, there was a span of 12 bases. The CDR3 sequence is CASSLGGSHSDTQYF. DNA of the CDR3: TGTGCCAGCAGCTTGGGTGGGAGTCATTCAGATACGCAGTATTTT.

The J gene is TRBJ2-1, the V gene TRBV2; TRBD2 aligns across 12 bases. In germline, CDR1 is SNHLY, CDR2 FYNNEI. The CDR3 runs to 15 residues. V gave up 3 bases and J gave up 5 bases; unmatched junction bases: 2. The CDR3 region is CASSEGLAGNNEQFF. The CDR3 DNA reads TGTGCCAGCAGTGAGGGACTAGCGGGCAACAATGAGCAGTTCTTC. Based on the CDR3 plus reference TRBV2 and TRBJ2-1, the full variable domain is EPEVTQTPSHQVTQMGQEVILRCVPISNHLYFYWYRQILGQKVEFLVSFYNNEISEKSEIFDDQFSVERPDGSNFTLKIRSTKLEDSAMYFCASSEGLAGNNEQFFGPGTRLTVL.

The chain links TRBV7-2 to TRBJ1-2; 8 bases line up with TRBD1. CDR1 SGHTA and CDR2 FQGNSA come from the germline V gene. J lost 13 bases, V lost 5 bases, and 12 bases had no gene match. The CDR3 sequence is 13 residues long. CDR3 nucleotides: TGTGCCAGCAGCCTACAACCGGGACAGGCTCCCACCTTC. Translating it yields CASSLQPGQAPTF.

This chain uses TRBV7-6 with TRBJ2-3; 7 nucleotides agree with TRBD1. V lost 4 bases and J lost 3; bases outside the gene matches: 7. The CDR3 is 15 residues long. Germline V lookup: CDR1 SGHVS, CDR2 FNYEAQ. This CDR3 reads CASSWGSGGTDTQYF. Written as DNA, the CDR3 is TGTGCCAGCAGCTGGGGGTCAGGGGGAACAGATACGCAGTATTTT.

The chain's CDR3 is CASSLQGEADTQYF. The CDR3 DNA reads as TGTGCCAGCAGCTTGCAAGGGGAGGCAGATACGCAGTATTTT. The gene calls are TRBV7-2 and TRBJ2-3, with D tentatively TRBD2 (6 bases). V was cut by 3 bases and J by 4 bases, with 11 bases left in between. The germline CDR1 and CDR2 sequences are SGHTA and FQGNSA. CDR3 size: 14 residues.

The gene calls are TRBV9 and TRBJ2-7; the match to TRBD2 covers 8 bases. V was pared by 0 bases and J by 2 bases, with 7 bases of the junction left unmatched. Germline V gene sequence: CDR1 SGDLS, CDR2 YYNGEE. The CDR3 totals 16 residues. The CDR3, as DNA: TGTGCCAGCAGCGTAGGCGGGGGGACGGGGACCTACGAGCAGTACTTC. It encodes CASSVGGGTGTYEQYF.

As to this clone: Other nucleotide sequences from this sample produce the same CDR3. This chain connects TRBV18 to TRBJ2-7; possibly TRBD2 for D (6 bases). Trimming cost V 0 bases and J 0 bases, with 12 bases left between them. The CDR3 has 16 amino acids. Germline assignment: CDR1 KGHSH and CDR2 LQKENI. The CDR3 is CASSPPTGRSSYEQYF. In nucleotides, the CDR3 is TGTGCCAGCTCACCACCGACGGGGAGGAGCTCCTACGAGCAGTACTTC.

This chain links TRBV11-2 with TRBJ2-7; no definite D call. The CDR3 is made up of 14 amino acids. Looked up from germline, CDR1 is SGHAT and CDR2 is FQNNGV. The V end was cut by 2 bases, the J end by 5 bases, with 13 bases between. This CDR3 reads CASSLQLLSHEQYF. Written as DNA, the CDR3 is TGTGCCAGCAGCTTACAACTCCTGTCGCACGAGCAGTACTTC.